Only one count was recorded for the clone carrying this TCR beta chain. This record comes from a study of control samples from healthy donors and cancer patients. Germline CDR1 LGHDT, CDR2 YNNKEL (reference sequence). The CDR3 is 14 amino acids. Trimming removed 0 bases from V and 2 bases from J, with 7 bases in between. Generated by immunoSEQ multiplex PCR, the TCRdb table keeps only in-frame clones and is missing some. The repertoire holds 25,000 to 35,000 clones, with 85% to 90% as singletons. The chain recombines TRBV3-1 (or the pseudogene TRBV3-2) with TRBJ2-5; D is undetermined. The sample consisted of PBMCs. This receptor was obtained from a woman aged 40 to 50 with lung cancer. The CDR3 DNA sequence: TGTGCCAGCAGCCAAGAGGACGAGCAAGAGACCCAGTACTTC. Translated, it gives CASSQEDEQETQYF.